The source of this TCR beta chain is a study of shared clonotypes between healthy human individuals. General study findings and limits: Rarefaction showed that sequencing of sorted subsets was incomplete (despite large depth). Naive CD4 clonotype sharing across a handful of donors was 5% to 6%. Investigators collected only blood, and repertoires in tissues likely differ.

Germline CDR1 reads SEHNR; CDR2 reads FQNEAQ (reference sequence). V gave up 7 bases and J gave up 5 bases, with 11 bases separating them. The CDR3 runs 13 residues. Researchers ran the assay at a deep level. Assay used: immunoSEQ multiplex PCR; TCRdb lists only in-frame clones, some missing. The sample records some 680,000 clones, around four fifths being singletons. Regarding this clone: The antigen is not known.

The chain combines TRBV7-9 with TRBJ2-2; D ambiguous. The receptor comes from a woman under 40 in good health. Sequencing was performed on memory CD4+ T cells sorted from blood. Subset given: CD45RA-negative fraction. In nucleotides, the CDR3 is TGTGCCAGCATAACTACGACTACCGGGGAGCTGTTTTTT. Translating it yields CASITTTTGELFF. The whole variable domain, remainder taken from reference TRBV7-9 and TRBJ2-2, is DTGVSQNPRHKITKRGQNVTFRCDPISEHNRLYWYRQTLGQGPEFLTYFQNEAQLEKSRLLSDRFSAERPKGSFSTLEIQRTEQGDSAMYLCASITTTTGELFFGEGSRLTVL.